The 26 T cell receptor beta chains listed next were all sequenced from one sample in a study of T-cell reconstitution after alpha-beta-depleted transplantation in children. It was with unique molecular identifiers that the TCRbeta library was prepared. TCRdb redid the calling of the PCR reads with MiXCR, one entry per CDR3 protein. Found here are under 450,000 distinct CDR3 sequences, about 14% of them singletons; the top ten hold roughly 4.3%. This material consisted of PBMCs, taken from the stem cell graft. These receptors were taken from a human donor who donated a stem cell graft to a child with Fanconi anemia.

This chain joins TRBV6-1 and TRBJ1-5; D may be TRBD1 (5 bases). Deletions cut 6 bases from V and 7 bases from J, with 16 bases between. Per the germline V gene, CDR1 is MNHNS and CDR2 is SASEGT. This CDR3 has 14 residues. CDR3 loop: CASRGGAGRQPQHF. For the CDR3, the DNA is TGTGCCAGCAGAGGAGGGGCTGGTCGGCAGCCCCAGCATTTT.

This chain joins TRBV6-2 or TRBV6-3 and TRBJ2-1, with TRBD1 matching 7 bases. The CDR3 consists of 15 residues. V shed 6 bases, J shed 4 bases, and the junction held 9 bases outside the gene matches. Germline V CDR1 and CDR2: MNHEY, SVGEGT. CDR3 region: CASRPDRAAYNEQFF. The CDR3 region has the DNA TGTGCCAGCAGGCCCGACAGGGCGGCTTACAATGAGCAGTTCTTC.

The rearrangement uses TRBV9 and TRBJ2-3, with D unclear. In germline, CDR1 is SGDLS, CDR2 YYNGEE. This CDR3 is 14 amino acids long. The V end lost 3 bases, the J end lost 6 bases, and 14 bases lay between the germline ends. The CDR3 DNA is TGTGCCAGCAGCGGAGCAGGCCCTTTGGATACGCAGTATTTT. It specifies CASSGAGPLDTQYF.

The chain combines TRBV15 with TRBJ1-1, with TRBD1 matching over 7 bases. Germline loops: CDR1 LNHNV, CDR2 YYDKDF (reference sequence). The CDR3 totals 13 residues. The J segment lost 4 bases and the V segment lost 3 bases, leaving 2 bases of the junction unmatched. CDR3 sequence reads: CATSRTGSTEAFF. CDR3 nucleotides: TGTGCCACCAGCAGGACAGGGAGCACTGAAGCTTTCTTT.

This clonotype was picked up many times. The genes are TRBV2 and TRBJ2-7; the D gene could be TRBD1 or TRBD2 (5 bases each). The V end was cut by 0 bases, the J end by 6 bases, with 18 bases between. Looked up from germline, CDR1 is SNHLY and CDR2 is FYNNEI. The CDR3 totals 16 residues. This CDR3 is CASSEAETDTGGEQYV. In DNA form, the CDR3 reads TGTGCCAGCAGTGAAGCAGAAACGGACACTGGGGGCGAGCAGTACGTC.

This clonotype came up a few times. The chain is built from TRBV4-2 and TRBJ2-1; D may correspond to TRBD1 or TRBD2 (6 bases each). This CDR3 is 18 amino acids long. Germline V gene sequence: CDR1 LGHNA, CDR2 YNFKEQ. V gave up 1 base and J gave up 3 bases, with 19 bases separating them. The CDR3 DNA follows: TGTGCCAGCAGCCAAGGTTTGTTTGGCGGGGACAACTACAATGAGCAGTTCTTC. Translating it yields CASSQGLFGGDNYNEQFF.

J is TRBJ1-1 and V is TRBV29-1; a weak D match, TRBD1 (5 bases). This CDR3 is 13 amino acids long. Germline V lookup: CDR1 SQVTM, CDR2 ANQGSEA. The V and J ends lost 4 bases and 6 bases respectively, with 15 bases between them. CDR3 in DNA: TGCAGCGTTGCTTCCCAGGGTCTTCCTGAAGCTTTCTTT. Translation: CSVASQGLPEAFF.

V gene TRBV4-3 combines with J gene TRBJ1-1, with no clear D. Trimming took off 4 bases at V and 5 bases at J, with 11 bases between the two ends. This CDR3 spans 13 amino acids. Germline V gene sequence: CDR1 LGHNA, CDR2 YSLEER. The CDR3 DNA follows: TGCGCCAGCAGCCGACGGGAAGGTACTGAAGCTTTCTTT. Its translation is CASSRREGTEAFF.

This clonotype has more than one count but fewer than ten. This chain joins TRBV9 and TRBJ2-7; D is perhaps TRBD2 (6 bases). Germline loops: CDR1 SGDLS, CDR2 YYNGEE. Trimming left V 0 bases short and J 0 bases short, with 16 bases between. The CDR3 spans 17 residues. CDR3 amino acids: CASSVGVGGVASYEQYF. CDR3 nucleotides: TGTGCCAGCAGCGTAGGGGTAGGCGGGGTCGCCTCCTACGAGCAGTACTTC. Combining the CDR3 with reference TRBV9 and TRBJ2-7 gives the whole variable domain DSGVTQTPKHLITATGQRVTLRCSPRSGDLSVYWYQQSLDQGLQFLIQYYNGEERAKGNILERFSAQQFPDLHSELNLSSLELGDSALYFCASSVGVGGVASYEQYFGPGTRLTVT.

This clonotype was seen just once. V gene TRBV29-1 combines with J gene TRBJ2-3; D not certain. V shed 3 bases and J shed 4 bases, with 8 bases lying between them. CDR1 and CDR2 (germline): SQVTM, ANQGSEA. This CDR3 region has 12 residues. CDR3 protein: CSVEGSADTQYF. In DNA form, the CDR3 reads TGCAGCGTTGAGGGGTCGGCAGATACGCAGTATTTT.

This clonotype was picked up a small number of times. The chain joins TRBV4-2 to TRBJ2-3, with TRBD1 as a possible D gene (6 bases). The CDR3 spans 17 residues. CDR1 is LGHNA and CDR2 is YNFKEQ in the germline V gene. The V gene lost 2 bases and the J gene lost 2 bases, with 17 bases spanning the gap. CDR3 nucleotide sequence: TGTGCCAGCAGCCAATTAAGCAGGACAGAAATCACAGATACGCAGTATTTT. Protein product: CASSQLSRTEITDTQYF.

The chain combines TRBV5-1 with TRBJ2-5, with 10 bases matching TRBD2. With 4 bases clipped from V and 1 base from J, the junction kept 7 bases outside the gene matches. The CDR3 loop spans 16 amino acids. Looked up from germline, CDR1 is SGHRS and CDR2 is YFSETQ. CDR3 sequence: CASSPERGGRQETQYF. As DNA, the CDR3 is TGCGCCAGCAGCCCAGAGCGGGGGGGCCGCCAAGAGACCCAGTACTTC.

This clonotype came up once. This chain connects TRBV20-1 to TRBJ1-1; D possibly corresponds to TRBD1 (6 bases). V lost 6 bases to trimming and J lost 4 bases, with 12 bases between them. The CDR3 loop spans 12 amino acids. Germline V gene data show CDR1 as DFQATT and CDR2 as SNEGSKA (reference sequence). CDR3 region: CSAGRGSTEAFF. CDR3 bases: TGCAGTGCCGGCAGGGGATCCACTGAAGCTTTCTTT.

The V gene is TRBV5-1, the J gene TRBJ1-1, with 9 bases matching TRBD1. J gave up 10 bases and V 4 bases, and 8 bases lay outside the gene matches. Germline values: CDR1 SGHRS, CDR2 YFSETQ. The length of the CDR3 is 13 residues. The CDR3 DNA sequence: TGCGCCAGCAGCCTGCCGGGACAGGGAATAGCTTTCTTT. It yields the protein CASSLPGQGIAFF.

In DNA, the CDR3 is TGCGCCAGCAGCTTGGCAGGGGGCTTGGAGACCCAGTACTTC. Protein: CASSLAGGLETQYF. The genes are TRBV5-1 and TRBJ2-5, with 8 bases lining up with TRBD1. Trimming took 0 bases from V and 5 from J; bases not matched to a gene: 3. The CDR3 consists of 14 residues. Germline values: CDR1 SGHRS, CDR2 YFSETQ.

Ten or more counts support this clonotype. The rearrangement uses TRBV6-2 or TRBV6-3 and TRBJ2-1; possible D gene TRBD2, 6 bases. Looked up from germline, CDR1 is MNHEY and CDR2 is SVGEGT. This CDR3 has 15 amino acids. V was shortened by 5 bases and J by 15 bases, with 26 bases between the two germline ends. CDR3 amino acids: CASSEISTREVVRFF. The CDR3 nucleotides are TGTGCCAGCAGTGAGATCAGTACGCGGGAAGTGGTTCGGTTCTTC.

V usage is TRBV5-5 and J usage is TRBJ2-5, with 7 bases aligning to TRBD2. Germline CDR1 SGHKS, CDR2 YYEKEE (reference sequence). CDR3 length: 14 residues. Germline trimming cut 4 bases from V and 2 bases from J; bases unmatched to any gene: 5. The CDR3 bases are TGTGCCAGCAGCATACCAGCGGGGCAAGAGACCCAGTACTTC. This gives the protein CASSIPAGQETQYF.

This chain's CDR3 is CASSFNRGPQYF. CDR3 in DNA: TGTGCCAGCAGCTTTAACAGGGGGCCCCAGTACTTC. The chain carries TRBV12-3 or TRBV12-4 and TRBJ2-7; 9 nucleotides match TRBD1. This CDR3 region has 12 residues. Unmatched junction bases numbered 7, after V lost 6 bases and J lost 10 bases.

A few counts support this clonotype. The chain carries TRBV4-3 and TRBJ1-2; weak D call: TRBD1 (5 bases). Germline CDR1 is LGHNA and CDR2 is YSLEER. Between the trimmed V and J ends, which lost 1 base and 13 bases, there was a span of 13 bases. The CDR3 totals 12 residues. The CDR3 DNA sequence: TGCGCCAGCAGCCAAGGTCCGGGGACCCCCACCTTC. Amino acid sequence: CASSQGPGTPTF.

This clonotype was detected only a few times. The chain is built from TRBV6-1 and TRBJ1-4, with 7 positions matching TRBD1. Germline-derived CDR1 and CDR2 are MNHNS and SASEGT. The CDR3 spans 15 residues. The junction had 11 bases not matched to a gene; V was cut back by 6 bases and J by 7 bases. CDR3 in amino acids: CASRGQPPLAEKLFF. The CDR3 nucleotides are TGTGCCAGCAGGGGACAGCCCCCTTTGGCTGAAAAACTGTTTTTT.

The sample holds many counts of this clonotype. The rearrangement joins TRBV10-2 to TRBJ2-3; D remains unclear. Per germline, CDR1 WSHSY and CDR2 SAAADI. Trimming left V 0 bases short and J 5 bases short, with 0 bases between. The CDR3 extends over 11 amino acids. The CDR3 loop is CASSESDTQYF. CDR3 nucleotides: TGCGCCAGCAGTGAGTCAGATACGCAGTATTTT.

This clonotype was recorded at least ten times. The V call is TRBV28, the J call TRBJ1-5, with D possibly being TRBD1 (5 bases). The ends were cut back, 6 bases at V and 5 bases at J, with 14 bases in the middle. This CDR3 has 14 amino acids. The germline V gene encodes CDR1 MDHEN and CDR2 SYDVKM. CDR3 nucleotides: TGTGCCAGCAGCGGGACTGGCTCTCATCAGCCCCAGCATTTT. Amino acid sequence: CASSGTGSHQPQHF.

The CDR3 DNA sequence: TGTGCCAGCAGCGCCCAGGACTCCGGGCACCAAGAGACCCAGTACTTC. Translating it yields CASSAQDSGHQETQYF. The chain employs TRBV9 and TRBJ2-5; a weak D match, TRBD2 (5 bases). From germline, CDR1 is SGDLS and CDR2 YYNGEE. This CDR3 has 16 amino acids. Between the trimmed V and J ends, which lost 3 bases and 0 bases, there was a span of 15 bases.

This clonotype was detected many times. The chain employs TRBV4-3 and TRBJ2-7, with 7 bases matching TRBD2. This CDR3 is built from 13 residues. The germline V gene encodes CDR1 LGHNA and CDR2 YSLEER. V shed 1 base and J 7 bases; nucleotides not matched to a gene: 4. The CDR3 coding sequence is TGCGCCAGCAGCCAAGTGAGAGCGGGGGAGCAGTACTTC. Translated, it gives CASSQVRAGEQYF.

The chain recombines TRBV6-1 with TRBJ2-2; possibly TRBD1 for D (6 bases). CDR1 MNHNS and CDR2 SASEGT come from the germline V gene. Trimming took off 10 bases at V and 3 bases at J, with 21 bases between the two ends. This CDR3 is 16 amino acids long. In nucleotides, the CDR3 is TGTGCCACCAGCCCGGGACACCGTCGGGACACCGGGGAGCTGTTTTTT. Translated, it gives CATSPGHRRDTGELFF.

V usage is TRBV29-1 and J usage is TRBJ2-1; D is uncertain. With 8 bases removed from V and 2 bases from J, the gap between germline ends came to 10 bases. Germline loops: CDR1 SQVTM, CDR2 ANQGSEA. The CDR3 is made up of 12 amino acids. CDR3 sequence reads: CSWEIAYNEQFF. The CDR3 DNA is TGCAGCTGGGAAATAGCCTACAATGAGCAGTTCTTC.